The source of this TCR beta chain is a study of blood T cell repertoires in COVID-19. Profiling relied on immunoSEQ multiplex PCR, and the TCRdb table lists in-frame clones only, not all of them. This table has a few hundred thousand clones, less than 90% appearing once. The receptor was isolated from a woman between 45 and 65 years old who had recovered from COVID-19. Sequencing was performed on PBMCs or T cells enriched from blood (not recorded which).

The CDR3: CASSESVRAHGYTF. The DNA for the CDR3 is TGCGCCAGCAGTGAGTCGGTCAGGGCACATGGCTACACCTTC. The chain is built from TRBV10-2 and TRBJ1-2; D is possibly TRBD1 (5 bases). CDR3 length: 14 residues. CDR1 is WSHSY, CDR2 SAAADI, per germline. V lost 0 bases to trimming and J lost 6 bases, with 11 bases between them.